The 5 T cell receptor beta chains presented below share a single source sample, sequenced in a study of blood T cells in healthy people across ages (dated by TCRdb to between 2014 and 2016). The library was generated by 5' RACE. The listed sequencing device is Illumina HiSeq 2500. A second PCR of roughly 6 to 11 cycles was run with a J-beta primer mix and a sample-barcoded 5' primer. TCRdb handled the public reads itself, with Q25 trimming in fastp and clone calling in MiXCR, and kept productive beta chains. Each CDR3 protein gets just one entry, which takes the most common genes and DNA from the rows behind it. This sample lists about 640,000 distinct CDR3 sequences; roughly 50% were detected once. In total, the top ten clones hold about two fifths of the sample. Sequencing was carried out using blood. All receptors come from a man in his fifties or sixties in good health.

The CDR3 reads CASSLFWGAQETQYF. The CDR3 DNA reads TGTGCCAGCAGCTTATTCTGGGGGGCTCAAGAGACCCAGTACTTC. V is TRBV7-2 and J is TRBJ2-5, with D perhaps given as TRBD1 or TRBD2 (6 bases each). CDR3 size: 15 residues. V gave up 2 bases and J gave up 2 bases, with 12 bases separating them. CDR1 and CDR2 from the germline V gene are SGHTA and FQGNSA.

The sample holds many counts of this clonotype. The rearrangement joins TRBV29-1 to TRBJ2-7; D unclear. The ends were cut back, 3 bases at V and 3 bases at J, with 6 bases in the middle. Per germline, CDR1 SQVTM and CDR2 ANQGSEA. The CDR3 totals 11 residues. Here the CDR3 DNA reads TGCAGCGTTGAGGGCAACTACGAGCAGTACTTC. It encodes CSVEGNYEQYF.

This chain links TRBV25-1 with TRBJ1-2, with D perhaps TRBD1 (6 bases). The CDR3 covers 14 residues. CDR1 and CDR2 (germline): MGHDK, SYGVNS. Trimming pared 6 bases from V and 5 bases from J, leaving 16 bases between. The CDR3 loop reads CASSRVEGGYGYTF. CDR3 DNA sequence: TGTGCCAGCAGCCGAGTGGAGGGGGGATATGGCTACACCTTC.

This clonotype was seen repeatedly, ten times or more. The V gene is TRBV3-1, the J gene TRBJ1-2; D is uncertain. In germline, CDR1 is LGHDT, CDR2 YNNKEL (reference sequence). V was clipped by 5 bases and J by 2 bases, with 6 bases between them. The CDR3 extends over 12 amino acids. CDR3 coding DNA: TGTGCCAGCAGCACGAGGAACTATGGCTACACCTTC. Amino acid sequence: CASSTRNYGYTF.

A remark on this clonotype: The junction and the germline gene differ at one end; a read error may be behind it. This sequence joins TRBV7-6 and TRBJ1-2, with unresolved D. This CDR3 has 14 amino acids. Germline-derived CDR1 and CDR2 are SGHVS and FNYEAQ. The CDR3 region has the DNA TGTGACAGCAGCTTAGTGGCGACAAACTATGGCTACACCTTC. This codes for CDSSLVATNYGYTF.